This is a list of T cell receptor beta chains from one sample in a study of blood T cell repertoires in COVID-19. Clones were sequenced by immunoSEQ multiplex PCR, and TCRdb holds only the in-frame ones, with some missing. The top ten hold roughly 26% of the sample, which has about 15,000 clones, 70% to 85% seen once. Sequencing was performed on peripheral blood. The source of these receptors is a woman aged 50 to 60 with active or convalescent COVID-19. Each CDR3 is given with its conserved first and last residue. A D gene is named only where the DNA matches it firmly. A clone size is listed for some rows: how often the clone was seen (once, few, many), or a class if it is expanded.

>TRBJ2-7|few|.|TRBV5-5
TGTGCCAGCAGCTTGGCCGAGACAGCGTATTTCGAGCAGTACTTC
CASSLAETAYFEQYF
>TRBJ1-5|.|.|TRBV20-1
TGCAGTGCTAGTTATGGCAATCAGCCCCAGCATTTT
CSASYGNQPQHF
>TRBJ2-1|.|.|TRBV19
TGTGCCAGTAGTATAGGACTATACAATGAGCAGTTCTTC
CASSIGLYNEQFF
>TRBJ2-7|.|TRBD2|TRBV19
TGTGCCAGTCGTACTAGCGGCTCCTACGAGCAGTACTTC
CASRTSGSYEQYF
>TRBJ1-5|few|TRBD1|TRBV5-4
TGTGCCAGCAGCTTGATGGAGGGGGCGGGCAATCAGCCCCAGCATTTT
CASSLMEGAGNQPQHF
>TRBJ1-3|.|TRBD1|TRBV7-9
TGTGCCAGCAGCTGGACAGGGGCTGGAAACACCATATATTTT
CASSWTGAGNTIYF
>TRBJ2-2|.|.|TRBV6-6
TGTGCCAGCAGCAGGGGATCACCCGGGGAGCTGTTTTTT
CASSRGSPGELFF
>TRBJ2-7|.|TRBD1|TRBV7-9
TGTGCCAGCAGCTGGGCCGGGACAGGGTTCTCCTACGAGCAGTACTTC
CASSWAGTGFSYEQYF
>TRBJ2-5|.|TRBD2|TRBV18
TGTGCCAGCTCTACTATGACTAGCGGGGAGAAAGAGACCCAGTACTTC
CASSTMTSGEKETQYF
>TRBJ1-3|.|.|TRBV19
TGTGCCAGTAGTATAAGGCACGGGATCTCTGGAAACACCATATATTTT
CASSIRHGISGNTIYF
>TRBJ2-5|.|.|TRBV5-6
TGTGCCAGCAGCTCGGGGTTAGAGTTGGTAGAGACCCAGTACTTC
CASSSGLELVETQYF
>TRBJ2-7|.|TRBD2|TRBV9
TGTGCCAGCAGCTCCTCTAGCGGGGGGGGCTCCTACGAGCAGTACTTC
CASSSSSGGGSYEQYF
>TRBJ1-4|.|TRBD1|TRBV7-2
TGTGCCAGCAGCCCGACAGGGCTTGGTGAAAAACTGTTTTTT
CASSPTGLGEKLFF
>TRBJ2-3|.|.|TRBV2
TGTGCCGAAAGCGGGCGGAGAGATGCTAGCACAGATACGCAGTATTTT
CAESGRRDASTDTQYF
>TRBJ2-1|.|TRBD2|TRBV19
TGTGCCAGTAGTATTGCGGGAGAATCCTACAATGAGCAGTTCTTC
CASSIAGESYNEQFF
>TRBJ2-7|.|.|TRBV5-8
TGTGCCAGCAGCTTGAAAGACAGAACCTACGAGCAGTACTTC
CASSLKDRTYEQYF
>TRBJ1-2|.|.|TRBV6-5
TGTGCCAGCAGTTACTCGGGCAGGCTCTATGGCTACACCTTC
CASSYSGRLYGYTF
>TRBJ2-7|.|TRBD2|TRBV12-5
TGTGCTAGTGGTTTGGTAGTTGGTAGCGGGCACTACGAGCAGTACTTC
CASGLVVGSGHYEQYF
>TRBJ2-1|.|TRBD1|TRBV6-5
TGTGCCAGCAGTTACTTGGGACAGGGTTATGAGCAGTTCTTC
CASSYLGQGYEQFF
>TRBJ2-1|.|TRBD2|TRBV5-4
TGTGCCAGCAGCGGCGGACTAGCGTTGTACAATGAGCAGTTCTTC
CASSGGLALYNEQFF
>TRBJ2-7|.|.|TRBV11-1
TGTGCCAGCAGCTTTGCCGTGGGCGGGCCCTACGAGCAGTACTTC
CASSFAVGGPYEQYF
>TRBJ2-5|once|TRBD1|TRBV24-1
TGTGCCACCAGTGATGCACCGGGACAGATCTCATCAGGGACCCAGTACTTC
CATSDAPGQISSGTQYF
>TRBJ2-3|.|.|TRBV20-1
TGCAGTGCTAGTAGCGGTGACCTGGGTTACGGTACGCAGTATTTT
CSASSGDLGYGTQYF
>TRBJ1-2|.|TRBD1|TRBV18
TGTGCCAGCCAAGGGACAGCTAACTATGGCTACACCTTC
CASQGTANYGYTF
>TRBJ1-6|.|TRBD1|TRBV19
TGTGCCAGTAGTATCCTACCGGGACAGGGGGGTAATTCACCCCTCCACTTT
CASSILPGQGGNSPLHF
>TRBJ2-7|.|.|TRBV28
TGTGCCAGCAGCCTAACCGGACAAACCTACGAGCAGTACTTC
CASSLTGQTYEQYF
>TRBJ2-1|.|.|TRBV7-9
TGTGCCAGCAGCTTAAGCCTAAATTTTGAGCAGTTCTTC
CASSLSLNFEQFF
>TRBJ2-7|.|TRBD2|TRBV27
TGTGCCAGCAGTTTACTAGCGGGGGTCTCCTACGAGCAGTACTTC
CASSLLAGVSYEQYF
>TRBJ2-7|.|TRBD1|TRBV29-1
TGCAGCGCGTTCTCGGACAGGGGGCATCCCTACGAGCAGTACTTC
CSAFSDRGHPYEQYF
>TRBJ1-6|.|.|TRBV28
TGTGCCAGCACCCCCCACTGGTCCTCACCCCTCCACTTT
CASTPHWSSPLHF
>TRBJ2-3|.|TRBD1|TRBV7-8
TGTGCCAGCAGCTTGACAGGGAATGTAGCAGATACGCAGTATTTT
CASSLTGNVADTQYF
>TRBJ2-7|.|.|TRBV29-1
TGCAGTGGGCAGGGTACGAACGAGCAGTACTTC
CSGQGTNEQYF
>TRBJ1-6|.|TRBD1|TRBV28
TGTGCCAGCAGCCCGGGACAGGGCTATTCACCCCTCCACTTT
CASSPGQGYSPLHF
>TRBJ2-7|.|TRBD1|TRBV27
TGTGCCAGCAGAGGGGGACAGGGTAGCTACGAGCAGTACTTC
CASRGGQGSYEQYF
>TRBJ2-5|.|TRBD1|TRBV2
TGTGCCAGCAGTGAACCCGGACAGGGTGACGAGACCCAGTACTTC
CASSEPGQGDETQYF
>TRBJ1-1|.|TRBD1|TRBV3-1/TRBV3-2
TGTGCCAGCAGCCAAGGACACAGGGGGCGGGAAGCTTTCTTT
CASSQGHRGREAFF
>TRBJ2-6|.|.|TRBV7-2
TGTGCCAGCAGCCCGCGGGCCGGCTCTGGGGCCAACGTCCTGACTTTC
CASSPRAGSGANVLTF
>TRBJ2-7|.|.|TRBV30
TGTGCCTGGAGTACAAGAAAGGGGCCGAGGGAGCAGTACTTC
CAWSTRKGPREQYF
>TRBJ2-1|.|.|TRBV28
TGTGCCAGCAGTTCCGTAGCCACCTACAATGAGCAGTTCTTC
CASSSVATYNEQFF
>TRBJ1-5|few|TRBD1|TRBV19
TGTGCCAGTAGTATTTGGCAGGGGGCTTCATCAAGTCAGCCCCAGCATTTT
CASSIWQGASSSQPQHF
>TRBJ2-5|.|TRBD2|TRBV5-1
TGCGCCAGCAGCTCCATAGCGGGGGGGCAAGAGACCCAGTACTTC
CASSSIAGGQETQYF
>TRBJ2-5|.|.|TRBV29-1
TGCAGCGTGGGTTACCCACTAACTCAAGAGACCCAGTACTTC
CSVGYPLTQETQYF
>TRBJ1-5|few|TRBD1|TRBV19
TGTGCCAGTAGTAAAAGGGGGACAGGGGACTCGAATCAGCCCCAGCATTTT
CASSKRGTGDSNQPQHF
>TRBJ1-2|.|TRBD1|TRBV5-1
TGCGCCAGCAGACCACCGGGACAGGGGGTAGGTGGCTACACCTTC
CASRPPGQGVGGYTF
>TRBJ2-4|.|.|TRBV11-2
TGTGCCAGCAGCTTACATTCACTAGCCAAAAACATTCAGTACTTC
CASSLHSLAKNIQYF
>TRBJ2-1|.|.|TRBV28
TGTGCCAGCAGCGGGAGCCGGAATGAGCAGTTCTTC
CASSGSRNEQFF
>TRBJ2-7|.|.|TRBV14
TGTGCCAGCAGCCAAGAATCGTCAGGGTTTGGTACCTACGAGCAGTACTTC
CASSQESSGFGTYEQYF
>TRBJ1-4|.|.|TRBV2
TGTGCCAGCAGTCCCCGGGTAAAACTGTTTTTT
CASSPRVKLFF
>TRBJ1-2|.|.|TRBV21-1
TGTGCCAGCAGCACGAAAATCCGGGACTTGCACTATGGCTACACCTTC
CASSTKIRDLHYGYTF
>TRBJ2-3|.|.|TRBV5-6
TGTGCCAGCAGCTTGGGCGCAGATACGCAGTATTTT
CASSLGADTQYF
>TRBJ2-7|.|TRBD2|TRBV29-1
TGCAGCGTCCGAGGATACGGGACGGATCCGCGGGGGGAGCAGTACTTC
CSVRGYGTDPRGEQYF
>TRBJ2-7|.|.|TRBV13
TGTGCCAGCAGCCTCCGGTCCTACGAGCAGTACTTC
CASSLRSYEQYF
>TRBJ2-1|few|TRBD2|TRBV6-5
TGTGCCAGCAAGAGACTAGCGGGAGCCCAGGCGCAGTTCTTC
CASKRLAGAQAQFF
>TRBJ2-5|.|.|TRBV7-9
TGTGCCAGCAGCGACCTAGGGACTCTCCAAGAGACCCAGTACTTC
CASSDLGTLQETQYF
>TRBJ2-7|.|.|TRBV11-2
TGTGCCAGCAGTCCCGACAACCCCCTCTACGAGCAGTACTTC
CASSPDNPLYEQYF
>TRBJ1-2|.|TRBD1|TRBV19
TGTGCCAGTAGTATAGTAGGAGAAGGACAGGGCTCGTTCCACACCTTC
CASSIVGEGQGSFHTF
>TRBJ1-5|.|.|TRBV18
TGTGCCAGCTCACCCAAATCAACAGGGAATGATGGCAATCAGCCCCAGCATTTT
CASSPKSTGNDGNQPQHF